The sequence of this T cell receptor (beta chain) was determined in a study of blood T cells in healthy people across ages. Overall study results and limits: More naive CD4+ cells and higher diversity were found in long-lived than in aged donors. It was not known whether donors were CMV positive (a possible confounder of expanded clonotype changes).

Donors each provided roughly 9.6 milliliters of peripheral blood. This CDR3 is 13 amino acids long. The V and J ends lost 2 bases and 4 bases respectively, with 8 bases between them. Germline V gives CDR1 SGHVS, CDR2 FQNEAQ. This clonotype was found a few times. Its matching antigen is unknown. Combining a sample-barcoded 5' primer with a J-beta primer mix, a second PCR ran for roughly 6 to 12 cycles. Every cDNA molecule bore a tag from a template-switch adaptor containing 12 random nucleotides. TCRdb itself ran the 5' RACE reads through MiXCR, one entry per CDR3 protein. In the table there are approximately 800,000 distinct CDR3 sequences, 58% of which are singletons.

Input material: blood. This clonotype was sampled from a man aged 30-40 years in good health. The J gene is TRBJ2-5, the V gene TRBV7-8; no reliable D call. The DNA of the CDR3 is TGTGCCAGCAGCTTAAGGGTTGCAGAGACCCAGTACTTC. Residues: CASSLRVAETQYF.